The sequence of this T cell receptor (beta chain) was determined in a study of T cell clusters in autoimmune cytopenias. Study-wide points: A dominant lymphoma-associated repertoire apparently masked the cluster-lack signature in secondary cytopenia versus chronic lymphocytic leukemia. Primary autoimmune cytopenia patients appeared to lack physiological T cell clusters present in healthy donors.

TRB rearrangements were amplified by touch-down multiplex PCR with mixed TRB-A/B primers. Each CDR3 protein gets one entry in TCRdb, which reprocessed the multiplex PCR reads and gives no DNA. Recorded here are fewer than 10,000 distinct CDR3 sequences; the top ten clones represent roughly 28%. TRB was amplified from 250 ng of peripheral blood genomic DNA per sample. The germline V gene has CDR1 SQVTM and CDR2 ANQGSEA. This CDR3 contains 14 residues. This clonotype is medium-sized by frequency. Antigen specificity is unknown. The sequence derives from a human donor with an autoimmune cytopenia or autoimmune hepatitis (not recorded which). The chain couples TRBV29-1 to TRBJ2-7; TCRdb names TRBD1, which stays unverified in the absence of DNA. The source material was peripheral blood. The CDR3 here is CSVNRDSSSYEQYF.